These 12 T cell receptor beta chains originate from one sample sequenced in a study of blood T cell repertoires in COVID-19. Repertoires were generated with immunoSEQ multiplex PCR, while TCRdb's copy carries only in-frame clones and drops some. The sample shows around 100,000 clones, nearly 90% of them seen only once. Sequencing was carried out using peripheral blood. These receptors were taken from a man aged 45-65 years in a cohort sampled during active COVID-19.

This chain uses TRBV7-8 with TRBJ1-2; possible D gene TRBD1, 5 bases. The CDR3 extends over 19 amino acids. The V and J ends lost 0 bases and 5 bases respectively, with 25 bases between them. CDR1 and CDR2 (germline): SGHVS, FQNEAQ. CDR3: CASSLALVWGGEAIYGYTF. The CDR3 DNA is TGTGCCAGCAGCTTAGCGCTGGTTTGGGGGGGGGAAGCGATATATGGCTACACCTTC.

V usage is TRBV2 and J usage is TRBJ2-7, with D possibly matching TRBD2 (6 bases). V gave up 8 bases and J gave up 0 bases, with 14 bases separating them. The CDR3 consists of 14 residues. CDR1 SNHLY and CDR2 FYNNEI come from the germline V gene. As DNA, the CDR3 is TGTGCCAGCGGCGGGGCAGTAGGCTCCTACGAGCAGTACGTC. Its translation is CASGGAVGSYEQYV.

This clone was found once. The chain combines TRBV2 with TRBJ2-5, with TRBD1 matching 7 bases. The CDR3 sequence is 13 residues long. Germline V lookup: CDR1 SNHLY, CDR2 FYNNEI. Trimming at V came to 4 bases and at J to 5 bases, leaving 4 bases not matched to a gene. The CDR3 DNA follows: TGTGCCAGCAGTGTGAGGGGGCAGGAGACCCAGTACTTC. Translated: CASSVRGQETQYF.

The chain recombines TRBV5-4 with TRBJ1-4; D may be TRBD1 (5 bases). Germline assignment: CDR1 SGHNT and CDR2 YYREEE (reference sequence). There are 14 residues in the CDR3. The V end was cut by 1 base, the J end by 4 bases, with 8 bases between. CDR3 bases: TGTGCCAGCAGCTTGAGGGGAAGTAATGAAAAACTGTTTTTT. Translating it yields CASSLRGSNEKLFF.

The DNA of the CDR3 is TGTGCCAGCAGTTCCGGACAGGACGGCTACACCTTC. It codes for CASSSGQDGYTF. The chain uses TRBV2 and TRBJ1-2, with 7 bases aligning to TRBD1. Germline V gene data show CDR1 as SNHLY and CDR2 as FYNNEI. The trim removed 5 bases at V and 8 bases at J, leaving 5 bases unmatched. The CDR3 consists of 12 residues.

The chain is built from TRBV6-1 and TRBJ2-7; 10 bases are shared with TRBD1. Germline loops: CDR1 MNHNS, CDR2 SASEGT. This CDR3 region has 15 residues. J was trimmed by 6 bases and V by 2 bases; bases with no gene match: 7. Here the CDR3 DNA reads TGTGCCAGCAGTGAAATTCCGGGACAGGGGTTCGAGCAGTACGTC. It translates to CASSEIPGQGFEQYV.

CDR3 in DNA: TGTGCCAGCGGCCCCCAGGGGTTCGGAAACACCATATATTTT. It translates to CASGPQGFGNTIYF. This rearrangement joins TRBV2 to TRBJ1-3; a possible D gene is TRBD1 (6 bases). The V gene lost 8 bases and the J gene lost 4 bases, with 15 bases spanning the gap. Germline lookup yields CDR1 SNHLY and CDR2 FYNNEI. This CDR3 is 14 amino acids long.

V gene TRBV3-1 (or the pseudogene TRBV3-2) combines with J gene TRBJ2-7; the D gene is possibly TRBD2 (6 bases). Germline V CDR1 and CDR2: LGHDT, YNNKEL (reference sequence). Trimming shortened V by 4 bases and J by 3 bases, and 10 bases separated the two germline ends. This CDR3 spans 13 amino acids. The CDR3 nucleotides are TGTGCCAGCAGCCGCGGGACCTACTACGAGCAGTACTTC. Its translation is CASSRGTYYEQYF.

This clone appeared a few times. The J gene is TRBJ2-2, the V gene TRBV7-8, with D possibly matching TRBD1 (6 bases). V lost 5 bases to trimming and J lost 7 bases, with 20 bases between them. CDR1 and CDR2 (germline): SGHVS, FQNEAQ. The CDR3 is 16 amino acids. The CDR3, as DNA: TGTGCCAGCAGCCCACAGACGACAGGCATAGGCGGGGAGCTGTTTTTT. Translated, it gives CASSPQTTGIGGELFF. Filled out from reference TRBV7-8 and TRBJ2-2, the complete variable domain reads GAGVSQSPRYKVAKRGQDVALRCDPISGHVSLFWYQQALGQGPEFLTYFQNEAQLDKSGLPSDRFFAERPEGSVSTLKIQRTQQEDSAVYLCASSPQTTGIGGELFFGEGSRLTVL.

This clone was seen only once. The CDR3 bases are TGTGCCAGCAGCCAAGATGGGCAGGGTAGTAGCACTGAAGCTTTCTTT. It specifies CASSQDGQGSSTEAFF. The chain carries TRBV4-2 and TRBJ1-1; weak D call: TRBD1 (5 bases). CDR1 LGHNA and CDR2 YNFKEQ come from the germline V gene. V lost 0 bases to trimming and J lost 4 bases, with 15 bases between them. The CDR3 covers 16 residues.

The V and J genes are TRBV15 and TRBJ2-1; 8 bases map to TRBD1. The germline CDR1 and CDR2 sequences are LNHNV and YYDKDF (reference sequence). V was pared by 5 bases and J by 4 bases, with 10 bases of the junction left unmatched. This CDR3 region has 16 residues. DNA for the CDR3: TGTGCCACCAGCGCCTTGTACGGGACAGGATACAATGAGCAGTTCTTC. Protein sequence: CATSALYGTGYNEQFF.

The chain joins TRBV29-1 to TRBJ2-3, with 9 bases fitting TRBD2. The CDR3 is 15 amino acids. CDR1 and CDR2 from the germline V gene are SQVTM and ANQGSEA. J was trimmed by 2 bases and V by 2 bases; bases with no gene match: 5. CDR3 sequence (DNA): TGCAGCGTTGAATTGGCGGGGGGGCTCACAGATACGCAGTATTTT. Encoded protein: CSVELAGGLTDTQYF.